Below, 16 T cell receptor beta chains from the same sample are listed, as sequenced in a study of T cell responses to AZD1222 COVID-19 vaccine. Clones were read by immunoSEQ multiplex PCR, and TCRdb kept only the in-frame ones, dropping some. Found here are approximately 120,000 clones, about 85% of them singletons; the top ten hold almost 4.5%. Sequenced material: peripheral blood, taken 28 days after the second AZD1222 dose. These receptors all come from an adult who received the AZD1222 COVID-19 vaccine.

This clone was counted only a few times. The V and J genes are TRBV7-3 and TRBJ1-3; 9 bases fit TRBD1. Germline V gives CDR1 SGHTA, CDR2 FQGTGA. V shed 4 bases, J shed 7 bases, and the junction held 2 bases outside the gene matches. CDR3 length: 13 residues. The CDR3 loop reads CASSSGTGNTIYF. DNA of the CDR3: TGTGCCAGCAGCTCCGGGACAGGGAACACCATATATTTT.

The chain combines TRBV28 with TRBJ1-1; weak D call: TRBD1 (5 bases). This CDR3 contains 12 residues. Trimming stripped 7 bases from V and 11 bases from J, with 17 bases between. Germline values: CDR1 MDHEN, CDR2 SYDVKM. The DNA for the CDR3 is TGTGCCAGCACCCGGCCACCGGAGGGGGCTTTCTTT. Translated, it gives CASTRPPEGAFF.

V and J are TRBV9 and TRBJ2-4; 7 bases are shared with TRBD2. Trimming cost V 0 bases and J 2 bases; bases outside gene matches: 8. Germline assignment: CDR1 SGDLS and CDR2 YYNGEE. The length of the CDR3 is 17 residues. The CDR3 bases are TGTGCCAGCAGCGTAGGAGGGAGGGACGGGCCCAAAAACATTCAGTACTTC. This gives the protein CASSVGGRDGPKNIQYF.

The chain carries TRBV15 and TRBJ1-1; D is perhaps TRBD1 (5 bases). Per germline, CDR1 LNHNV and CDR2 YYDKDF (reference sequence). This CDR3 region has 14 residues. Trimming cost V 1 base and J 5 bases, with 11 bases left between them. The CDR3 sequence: CATSRAQARTEAFF. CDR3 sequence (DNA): TGTGCCACCAGCAGAGCACAGGCCAGAACTGAAGCTTTCTTT.

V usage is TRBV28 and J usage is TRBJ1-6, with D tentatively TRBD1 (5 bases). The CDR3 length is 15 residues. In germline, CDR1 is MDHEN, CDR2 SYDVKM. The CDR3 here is CASSEGGDPNSPLHF. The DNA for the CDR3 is TGTGCAAGTTCCGAGGGAGGGGATCCCAATTCACCCCTCCACTTT.

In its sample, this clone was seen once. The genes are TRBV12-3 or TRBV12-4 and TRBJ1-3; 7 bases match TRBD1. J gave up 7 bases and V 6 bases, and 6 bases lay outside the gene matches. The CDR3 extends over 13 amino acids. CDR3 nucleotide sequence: TGTGCCAGCAGAGGGCAGGGGGGGAACACCATATATTTT. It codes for CASRGQGGNTIYF.

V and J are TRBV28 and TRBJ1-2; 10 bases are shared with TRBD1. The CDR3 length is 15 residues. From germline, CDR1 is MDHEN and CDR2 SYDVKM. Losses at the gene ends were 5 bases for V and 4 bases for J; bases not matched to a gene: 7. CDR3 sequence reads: CASSGTGVLSYGYTF. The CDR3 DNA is TGTGCCAGCAGTGGGACAGGGGTTTTAAGCTATGGCTACACCTTC.

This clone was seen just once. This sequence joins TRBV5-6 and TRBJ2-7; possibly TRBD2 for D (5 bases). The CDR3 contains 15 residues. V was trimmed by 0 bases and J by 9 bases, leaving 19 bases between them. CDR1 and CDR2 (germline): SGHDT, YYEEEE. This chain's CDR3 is CASSLGSKAGVGQYF. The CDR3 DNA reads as TGTGCCAGCAGCTTGGGGTCTAAGGCCGGGGTGGGGCAGTACTTC.

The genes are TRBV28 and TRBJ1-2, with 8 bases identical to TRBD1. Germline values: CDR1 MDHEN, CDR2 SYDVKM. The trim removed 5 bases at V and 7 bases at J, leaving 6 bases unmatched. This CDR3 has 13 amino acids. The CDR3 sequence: CASSLSGQVGYTF. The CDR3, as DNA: TGTGCCAGCAGTCTCTCGGGACAGGTTGGCTACACCTTC.

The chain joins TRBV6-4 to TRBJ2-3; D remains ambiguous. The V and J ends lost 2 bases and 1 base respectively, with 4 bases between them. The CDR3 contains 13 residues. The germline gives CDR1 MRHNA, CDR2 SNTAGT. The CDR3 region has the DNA TGTGCCAGCAGTGACCAGCGCACAGATACGCAGTATTTT. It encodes CASSDQRTDTQYF.

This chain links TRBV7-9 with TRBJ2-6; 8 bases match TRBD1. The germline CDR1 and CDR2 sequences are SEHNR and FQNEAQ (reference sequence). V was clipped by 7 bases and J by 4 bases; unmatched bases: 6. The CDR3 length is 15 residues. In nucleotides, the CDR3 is TGTGCCAGCACCAACCAGGGGGCCGGGGCCAACGTCCTGACTTTC. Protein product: CASTNQGAGANVLTF.

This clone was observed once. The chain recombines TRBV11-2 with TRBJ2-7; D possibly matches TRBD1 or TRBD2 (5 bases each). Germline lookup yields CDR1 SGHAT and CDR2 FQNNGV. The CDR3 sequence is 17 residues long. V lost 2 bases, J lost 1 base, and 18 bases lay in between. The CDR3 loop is CASSLSGGHPRSYEQYF. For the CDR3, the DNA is TGTGCCAGCAGCTTAAGTGGAGGACATCCCAGGTCCTACGAGCAGTACTTC.

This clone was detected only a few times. CDR3 nucleotide sequence: TGTGCCAGCAGCAAACCGGGACACCTCTTAAACTCCGGGGCCAACGTCCTGACTTTC. This sequence encodes CASSKPGHLLNSGANVLTF. The chain couples TRBV5-6 to TRBJ2-6; maybe TRBD1 (6 bases). The germline V gene encodes CDR1 SGHDT and CDR2 YYEEEE. This CDR3 is 19 amino acids long. Trimming cost V 4 bases and J 4 bases, with 24 bases left between them.

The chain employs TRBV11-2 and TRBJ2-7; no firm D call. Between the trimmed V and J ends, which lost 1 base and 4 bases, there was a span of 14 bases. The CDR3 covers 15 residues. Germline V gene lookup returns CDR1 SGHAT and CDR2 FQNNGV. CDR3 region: CASSLAVQFGYEQYF. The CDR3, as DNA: TGTGCCAGCAGCTTAGCGGTTCAGTTTGGGTACGAGCAGTACTTC.

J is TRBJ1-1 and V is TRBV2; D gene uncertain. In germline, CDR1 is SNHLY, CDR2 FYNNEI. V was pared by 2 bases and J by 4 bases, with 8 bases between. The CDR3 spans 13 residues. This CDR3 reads CASSEWQVTEAFF. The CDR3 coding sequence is TGTGCCAGCAGTGAATGGCAGGTCACTGAAGCTTTCTTT.

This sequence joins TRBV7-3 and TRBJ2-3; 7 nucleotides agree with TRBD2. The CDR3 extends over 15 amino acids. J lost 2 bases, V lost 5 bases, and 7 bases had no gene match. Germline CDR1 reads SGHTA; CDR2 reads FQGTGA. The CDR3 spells CASSARGEITDTQYF. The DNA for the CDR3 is TGTGCCAGCAGCGCACGGGGGGAGATCACAGATACGCAGTATTTT.